The TCR beta chain described here comes from a study of blood T cell repertoires in COVID-19. This CDR3 spans 18 amino acids. J gave up 5 bases and V 1 base, and 8 bases lay outside the gene matches. From germline, CDR1 is SGHAT and CDR2 FQNNGV. Profiling relied on immunoSEQ multiplex PCR, and the TCRdb table lists in-frame clones only, not all of them. This repertoire shows 200,000 to 250,000 clones, 80% to 95% found once; its top ten account for around 0.84%. Followed over time, Seattle patients had been enrolled while infection was active. The chain has TRBV11-2 and TRBJ2-5; 15 nucleotides match TRBD2. This TCR derives from a man between 60 and 75 years old with COVID-19, enrolled during active disease. Material for sequencing was peripheral blood. Here the CDR3 DNA reads TGTGCCAGCAGCTTAGGAGGACTAGCGGGAGGGCCGTGGGAGACCCAGTACTTC. As protein: CASSLGGLAGGPWETQYF.